The T cell receptor (beta chain) described here comes from a study of glioma-infiltrating T cells after dendritic cell vaccination (dated by TCRdb to about 2016). Regarding the complete study: A cohort of roughly 15 glioblastoma patients from Phase I and II dendritic cell vaccination trials was included, of whom 9 were newly diagnosed and 6 had recurrent disease. In glioblastoma patients vaccinated with dendritic cells, deep sequencing of TCR beta CDR3 regions served to measure the amount of tumor-infiltrating lymphocytes and to compare repertoires between tumor and blood. The vaccine consisted of monocyte-derived dendritic cells cultured less than eight days with IL-4 and GM-CSF, then pulsed overnight with autologous tumor lysate. Each patient was given three intradermal dendritic cell vaccine injections, spaced two weeks apart, in the arm below the axilla. Survival after dendritic cell vaccination was correlated with TCR sequencing metrics such as TIL content and the overlap between tumor and blood repertoires. Patients received autologous tumor lysate-pulsed dendritic cell vaccination between about 2003 and 2013.

The immunoSEQ assay amplified TCRB CDR3 regions from around 2 micrograms of genomic DNA, or from all available DNA when less than that amount was available. For multiplex PCR, 60 forward primers for TCR V beta segments and 13 reverse primers for J beta segments were used. To estimate the number of reads per starting template, synthetic control templates were added to each sample at limiting dilution. The Illumina HiSeq System generated sequencing reads of 87 bp. Processing in the source paper ran as follows. PCR and sequencing errors were removed by merging closely related sequences with a nearest neighbor algorithm. TCR overlap was measured as the percentage of unique tumor TCR beta sequences also present in the same patient's peripheral blood. Entries here come from immuneACCESS through TCRdb and include only in-frame sequences with V and J called. Some clones fail to appear in such tables; in the studies checked, an unresolved V gene covers under half of the shortfall, and the cause of the remainder is unknown. From that table come the V and J calls and clone size; the DNA was used to work out D and trimming. Across this sample there are tens of thousands of clones, with about 85% seen only once. Around 8.5% of the sample is in the top ten clones.

Comment on this clone: Its recognized antigen is unknown. No much larger clone is present one base from it, and per-base qualities are unavailable.

The full study reports these points: TCR clonality showed no direct relationship with survival, which suggests that a diverse polyclonal response may be important. The TCR overlap response model with three groups was called speculative and said to need prospective validation. The cohort was small and heterogeneous, few patients had complete blood and tumor sets, and even fewer had initial-recurrent tumor pairs. After dendritic cell vaccination, a higher estimated pretreatment TIL content predicted longer time to progression and longer overall survival.

The intended sense of this specimen's time point label: after dendritic cell vaccination, including at tumor progression/relapse. Selection of patients required sufficient residual fresh-frozen tumor tissue and over two years of available survival data. None of the glioblastoma patients carried an isocitrate dehydrogenase mutation, although molecular status otherwise varied. PBMC were collected before vaccination, two weeks after the third vaccination, and at tumor progression when it occurred. The Qiagen DNeasy Blood extraction Kit was used for extraction of genomic DNA. The clonotype originates from a human donor with glioblastoma. This specimen consisted of blood, obtained after dendritic cell vaccination.

The CDR3 sequence is CASSSRGYQETQYF. DNA sequence: TGTGCCAGCAGTTCCAGGGGATACCAAGAGACCCAGTACTTC. The chain was built from TRBV27 and TRBJ2-5; the D segment could be TRBD1, given 6 matching bases. There are 14 amino acids in the CDR3, from cysteine to phenylalanine inclusive. Kept here is only the CDR3 DNA, which spans 42 bases and is read in frame from base 1. Trimming takes 4 bases from V and 0 bases from J, and the germline ends sit 9 bases apart. From the germline V gene (reference sequence), CDR1 is MNHEY and CDR2 is SMNVEV.